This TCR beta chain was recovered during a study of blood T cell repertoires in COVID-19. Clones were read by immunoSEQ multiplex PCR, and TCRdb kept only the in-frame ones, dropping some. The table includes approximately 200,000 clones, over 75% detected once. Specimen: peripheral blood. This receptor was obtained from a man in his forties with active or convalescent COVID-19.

The CDR3 DNA sequence: TGTGCCAGTTCGGACAGGGAGGTCGTCATGAACACTGAAGCTTTCTTT. As protein: CASSDREVVMNTEAFF. This chain joins TRBV5-4 and TRBJ1-1; 8 bases align to TRBD1. Germline CDR1 SGHNT, CDR2 YYREEE (reference sequence). This CDR3 contains 16 residues. V was clipped by 8 bases and J by 0 bases; unmatched bases: 12. The entire variable domain, with the rest obtained from reference TRBV5-4 and TRBJ1-1, is as follows: ETGVTQSPTHLIKTRGQQVTLRCSSQSGHNTVSWYQQALGQGPQFIFQYYREEENGRGNFPPRFSGLQFPNYSSELNVNALELDDSALYLCASSDREVVMNTEAFFGQGTRLTVV.